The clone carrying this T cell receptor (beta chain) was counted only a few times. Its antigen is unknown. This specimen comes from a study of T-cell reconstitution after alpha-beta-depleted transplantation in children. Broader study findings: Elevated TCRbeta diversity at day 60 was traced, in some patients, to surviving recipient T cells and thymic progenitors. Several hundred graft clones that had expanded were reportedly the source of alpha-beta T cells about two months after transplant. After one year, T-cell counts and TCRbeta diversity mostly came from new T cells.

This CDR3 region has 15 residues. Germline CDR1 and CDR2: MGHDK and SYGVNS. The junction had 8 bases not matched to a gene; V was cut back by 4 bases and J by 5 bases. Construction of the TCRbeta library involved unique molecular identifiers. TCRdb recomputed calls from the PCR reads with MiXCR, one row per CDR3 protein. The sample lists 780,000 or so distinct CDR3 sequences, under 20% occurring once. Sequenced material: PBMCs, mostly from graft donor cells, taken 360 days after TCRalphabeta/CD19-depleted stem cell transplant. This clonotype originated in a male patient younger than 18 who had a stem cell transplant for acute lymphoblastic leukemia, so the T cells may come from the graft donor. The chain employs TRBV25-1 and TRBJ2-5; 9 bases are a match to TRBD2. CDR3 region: CASSVIAGVAETQYF. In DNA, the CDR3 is TGTGCCAGCAGTGTGATAGCGGGAGTCGCGGAGACCCAGTACTTC.